This T cell receptor beta chain appears in the sequencing data of a study of CD8 T cells in ankylosing spondylitis. This clonotype was picked up a small number of times. Its cognate antigen is unknown. Molecular-barcoded quantitative 5'-RACE produced these TCR beta libraries. TCRdb processed the 5' RACE reads anew with MiXCR; each CDR3 protein has one entry. The data show fewer than 650,000 distinct CDR3 sequences, approximately 12% seen once. Overall study findings and caveats: What appeared characteristic of ankylosing spondylitis blood was a TCR beta motif of eight highly homologous variants. Within matched ankylosing spondylitis synovial fluid, disease-linked clones were reportedly significantly enriched.

CDR1 and CDR2 from the germline V gene are SGHRS and YFSETQ. V shed 4 bases and J 4 bases; nucleotides not matched to a gene: 9. The CDR3 has 15 amino acids. This chain links TRBV5-1 with TRBJ2-7; 9 bases agree with TRBD1. The TCR comes from a male donor with ankylosing spondylitis. Sequenced: blood, either unsorted or a sorted T cell fraction (not recorded which). Here the CDR3 reads CASSGGQGYGYEQYF. In DNA, the CDR3 is TGCGCCAGCAGCGGGGGACAGGGCTACGGTTACGAGCAGTACTTC.